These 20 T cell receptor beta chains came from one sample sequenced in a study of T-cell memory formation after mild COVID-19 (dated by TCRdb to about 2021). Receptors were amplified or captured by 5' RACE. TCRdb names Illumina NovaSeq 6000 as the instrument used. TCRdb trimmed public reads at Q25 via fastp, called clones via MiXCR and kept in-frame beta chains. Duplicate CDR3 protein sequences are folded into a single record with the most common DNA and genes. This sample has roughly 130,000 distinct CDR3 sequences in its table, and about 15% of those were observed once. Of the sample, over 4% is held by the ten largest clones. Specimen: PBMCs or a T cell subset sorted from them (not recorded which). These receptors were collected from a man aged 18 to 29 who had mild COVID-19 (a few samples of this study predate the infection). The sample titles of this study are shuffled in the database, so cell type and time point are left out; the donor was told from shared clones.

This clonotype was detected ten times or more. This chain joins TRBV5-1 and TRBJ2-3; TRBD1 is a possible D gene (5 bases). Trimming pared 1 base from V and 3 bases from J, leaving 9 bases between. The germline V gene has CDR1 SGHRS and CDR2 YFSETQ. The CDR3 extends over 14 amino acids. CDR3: CASSLNPGTDTQYF. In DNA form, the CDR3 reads TGCGCCAGCAGCTTGAATCCAGGGACAGATACGCAGTATTTT.

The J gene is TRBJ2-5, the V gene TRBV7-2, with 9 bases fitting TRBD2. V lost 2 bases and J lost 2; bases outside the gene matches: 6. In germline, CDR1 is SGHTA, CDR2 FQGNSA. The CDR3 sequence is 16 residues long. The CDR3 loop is CASSLSLAGSQETQYF. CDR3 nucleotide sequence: TGTGCCAGCAGCTTATCCCTAGCGGGGAGTCAAGAGACCCAGTACTTC.

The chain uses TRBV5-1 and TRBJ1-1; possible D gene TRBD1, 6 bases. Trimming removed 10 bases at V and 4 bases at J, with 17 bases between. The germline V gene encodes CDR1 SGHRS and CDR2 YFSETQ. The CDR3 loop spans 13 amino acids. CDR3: CASRGGRSTEAFF. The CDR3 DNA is TGCGCCTCCCGGGGGGGCCGGAGCACTGAAGCTTTCTTT.

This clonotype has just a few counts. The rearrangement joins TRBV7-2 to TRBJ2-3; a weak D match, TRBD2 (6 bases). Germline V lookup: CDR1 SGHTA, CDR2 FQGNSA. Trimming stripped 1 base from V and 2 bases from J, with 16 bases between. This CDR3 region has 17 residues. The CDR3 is CASSLVMLGGITDTQYF. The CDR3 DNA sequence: TGTGCCAGCAGCTTAGTTATGCTCGGCGGGATCACAGATACGCAGTATTTT.

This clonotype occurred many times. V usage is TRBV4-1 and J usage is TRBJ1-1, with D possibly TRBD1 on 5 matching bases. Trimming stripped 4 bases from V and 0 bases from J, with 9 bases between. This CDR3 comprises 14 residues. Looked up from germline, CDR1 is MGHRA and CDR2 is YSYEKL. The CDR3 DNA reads TGCGCCAGCAGCCTCAGGGCGCTGAACACTGAAGCTTTCTTT. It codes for CASSLRALNTEAFF.

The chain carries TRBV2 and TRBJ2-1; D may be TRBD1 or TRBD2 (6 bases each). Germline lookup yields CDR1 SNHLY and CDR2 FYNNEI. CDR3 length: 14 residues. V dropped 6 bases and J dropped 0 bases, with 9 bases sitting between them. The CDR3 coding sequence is TGTGCCAGCAGGGAGGGGGACTCCTACAATGAGCAGTTCTTC. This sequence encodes CASREGDSYNEQFF. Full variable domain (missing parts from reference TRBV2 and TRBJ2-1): EPEVTQTPSHQVTQMGQEVILRCVPISNHLYFYWYRQILGQKVEFLVSFYNNEISEKSEIFDDQFSVERPDGSNFTLKIRSTKLEDSAMYFCASREGDSYNEQFFGPGTRLTVL.

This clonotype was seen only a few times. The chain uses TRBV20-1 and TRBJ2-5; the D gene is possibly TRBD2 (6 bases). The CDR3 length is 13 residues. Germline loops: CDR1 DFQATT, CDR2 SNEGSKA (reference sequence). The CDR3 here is CRPGGTEEETQYF. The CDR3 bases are TGCAGGCCCGGGGGAACTGAAGAAGAGACCCAGTACTTC.

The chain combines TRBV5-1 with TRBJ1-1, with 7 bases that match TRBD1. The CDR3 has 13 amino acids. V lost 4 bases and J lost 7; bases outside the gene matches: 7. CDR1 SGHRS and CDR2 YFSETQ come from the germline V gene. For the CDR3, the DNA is TGCGCCAGCAGCCGGGACAGTGAGAATGAAGCTTTCTTT. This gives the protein CASSRDSENEAFF.

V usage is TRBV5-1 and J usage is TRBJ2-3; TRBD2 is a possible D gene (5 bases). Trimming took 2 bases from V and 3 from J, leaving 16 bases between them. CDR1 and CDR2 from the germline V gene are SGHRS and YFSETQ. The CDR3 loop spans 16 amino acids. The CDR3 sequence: CASSLETLGGTDTQYF. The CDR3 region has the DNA TGCGCCAGCAGCTTAGAAACCCTGGGCGGGACAGATACGCAGTATTTT.

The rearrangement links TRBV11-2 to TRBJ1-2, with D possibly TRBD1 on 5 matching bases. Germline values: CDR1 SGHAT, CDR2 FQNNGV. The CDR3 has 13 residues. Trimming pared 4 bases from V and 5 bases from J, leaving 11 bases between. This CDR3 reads CASSSPQGYGYTF. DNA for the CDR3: TGTGCCAGCAGCTCCCCCCAGGGTTATGGCTACACCTTC.

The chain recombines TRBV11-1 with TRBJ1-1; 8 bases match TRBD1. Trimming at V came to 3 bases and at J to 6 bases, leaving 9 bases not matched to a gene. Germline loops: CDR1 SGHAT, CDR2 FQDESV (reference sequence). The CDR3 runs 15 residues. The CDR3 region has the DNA TGTGCCAGCAGCTTCGTCCAGGGGGCCGGCCCTGAAGCTTTCTTT. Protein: CASSFVQGAGPEAFF.

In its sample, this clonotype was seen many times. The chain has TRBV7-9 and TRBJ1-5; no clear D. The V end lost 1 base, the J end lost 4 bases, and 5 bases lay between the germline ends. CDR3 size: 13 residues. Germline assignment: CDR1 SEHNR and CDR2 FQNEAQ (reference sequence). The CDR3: CASSLVGNQPQHF. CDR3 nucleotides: TGTGCCAGCAGCTTAGTGGGGAATCAGCCCCAGCATTTT.

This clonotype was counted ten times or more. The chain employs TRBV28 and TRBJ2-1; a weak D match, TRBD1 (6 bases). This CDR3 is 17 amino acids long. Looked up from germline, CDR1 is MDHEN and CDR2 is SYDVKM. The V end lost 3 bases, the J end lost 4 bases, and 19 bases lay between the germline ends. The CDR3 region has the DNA TGTGCCAGCAGTTTGGTGTCGGGACATGTGTTTTACAATGAGCAGTTCTTC. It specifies CASSLVSGHVFYNEQFF.

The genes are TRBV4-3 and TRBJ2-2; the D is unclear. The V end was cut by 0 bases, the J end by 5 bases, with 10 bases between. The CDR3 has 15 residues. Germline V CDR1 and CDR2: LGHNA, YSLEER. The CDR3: CASSQDLPRTGELFF. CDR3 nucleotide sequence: TGCGCCAGCAGCCAAGATCTTCCCAGGACCGGGGAGCTGTTTTTT.

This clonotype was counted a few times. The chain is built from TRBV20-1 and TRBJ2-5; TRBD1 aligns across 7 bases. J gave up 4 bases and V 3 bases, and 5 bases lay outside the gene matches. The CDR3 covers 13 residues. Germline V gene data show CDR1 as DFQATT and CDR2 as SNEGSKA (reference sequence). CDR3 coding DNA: TGCAGTGCTAGCCCGGGACAGCCAGAGACCCAGTACTTC. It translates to CSASPGQPETQYF.

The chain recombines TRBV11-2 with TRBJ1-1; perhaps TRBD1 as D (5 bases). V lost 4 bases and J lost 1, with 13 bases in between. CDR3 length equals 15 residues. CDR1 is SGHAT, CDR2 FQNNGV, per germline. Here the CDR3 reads CASSSWGTQNTEAFF. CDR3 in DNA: TGTGCCAGCAGCTCGTGGGGGACGCAGAACACTGAAGCTTTCTTT.

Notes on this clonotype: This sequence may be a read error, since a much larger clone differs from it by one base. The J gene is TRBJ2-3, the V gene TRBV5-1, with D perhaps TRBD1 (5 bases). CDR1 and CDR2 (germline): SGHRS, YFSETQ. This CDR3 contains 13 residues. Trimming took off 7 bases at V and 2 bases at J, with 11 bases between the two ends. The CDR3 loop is CASGHFYTDTQYF. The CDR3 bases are TGCGCCAGCGGACATTTTTACACAGATACGCAGTATTTT. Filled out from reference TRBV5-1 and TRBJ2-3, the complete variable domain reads KAGVTQTPRYLIKTRGQQVTLSCSPISGHRSVSWYQQTPGQGLQFLFEYFSETQRNKGNFPGRFSGRQFSNSRSEMNVSTLELGDSALYLCASGHFYTDTQYFGPGTRLTVL.

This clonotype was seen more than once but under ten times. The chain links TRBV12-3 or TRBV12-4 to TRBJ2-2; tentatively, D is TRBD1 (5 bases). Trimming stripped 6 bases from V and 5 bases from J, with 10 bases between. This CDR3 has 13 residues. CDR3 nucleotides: TGTGCCAGCAGCTGGGGCGTTACCGGGGAGCTGTTTTTT. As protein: CASSWGVTGELFF.

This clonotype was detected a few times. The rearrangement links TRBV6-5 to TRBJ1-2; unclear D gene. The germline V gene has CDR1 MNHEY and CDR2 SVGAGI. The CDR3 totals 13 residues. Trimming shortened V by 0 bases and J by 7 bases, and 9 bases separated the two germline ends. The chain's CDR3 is CASSYSLKSGYTF. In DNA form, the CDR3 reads TGTGCCAGCAGTTACTCGCTGAAATCTGGCTACACCTTC.

The CDR3 sequence: CASSGGGWNTEAFF. The CDR3 bases are TGCGCCAGCAGCGGCGGGGGATGGAACACTGAAGCTTTCTTT. The chain uses TRBV5-1 and TRBJ1-1, with D possibly TRBD1 on 5 matching bases. V was pared by 4 bases and J by 1 base, with 11 bases between. The CDR3 is made up of 14 amino acids. Germline V gene sequence: CDR1 SGHRS, CDR2 YFSETQ. The whole variable domain, remainder taken from reference TRBV5-1 and TRBJ1-1, is KAGVTQTPRYLIKTRGQQVTLSCSPISGHRSVSWYQQTPGQGLQFLFEYFSETQRNKGNFPGRFSGRQFSNSRSEMNVSTLELGDSALYLCASSGGGWNTEAFFGQGTRLTVV.